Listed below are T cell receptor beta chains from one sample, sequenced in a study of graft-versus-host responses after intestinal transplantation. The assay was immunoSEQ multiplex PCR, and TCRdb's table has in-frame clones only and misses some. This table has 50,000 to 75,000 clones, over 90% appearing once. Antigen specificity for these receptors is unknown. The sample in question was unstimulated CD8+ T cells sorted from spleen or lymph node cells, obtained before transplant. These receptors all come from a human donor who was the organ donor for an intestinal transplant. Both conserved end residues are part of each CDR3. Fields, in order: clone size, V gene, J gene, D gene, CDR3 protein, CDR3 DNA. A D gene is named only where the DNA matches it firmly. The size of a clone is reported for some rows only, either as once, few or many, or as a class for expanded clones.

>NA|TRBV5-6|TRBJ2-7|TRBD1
CASSLRQGRDEQYF
TGTGCCAGCAGCCTGAGACAGGGTCGCGACGAGCAGTACTTC
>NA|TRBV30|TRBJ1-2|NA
CAWSVTGINGYTF
TGTGCCTGGAGTGTTACAGGGATAAATGGCTACACCTTC
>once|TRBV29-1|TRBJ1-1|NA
CSVDDSSPLSGTEAFF
TGCAGCGTTGATGACAGTTCACCTCTCTCGGGCACTGAAGCTTTCTTT
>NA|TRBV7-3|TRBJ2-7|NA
CASSLTATSYEQYF
TGTGCCAGCAGCTTAACGGCCACCTCCTACGAGCAGTACTTC
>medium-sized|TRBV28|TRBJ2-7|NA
CASSFNEQYF
TGTGCCAGCAGTTTTAACGAGCAGTACTTC
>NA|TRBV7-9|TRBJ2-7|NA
CASTPSGSDEQYF
TGTGCCAGCACCCCCAGCGGATCCGACGAGCAGTACTTC
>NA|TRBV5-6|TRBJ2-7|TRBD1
CASSPGTEQSYEQYF
TGTGCCAGCAGCCCAGGGACAGAACAGTCCTACGAGCAGTACTTC
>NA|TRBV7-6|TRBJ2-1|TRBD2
CASSPIYSGTVNEQFF
TGTGCCAGCAGCCCGATTTACAGCGGGACTGTCAATGAGCAGTTCTTC
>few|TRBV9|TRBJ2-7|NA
CASSVVARGEQYF
TGTGCCAGCAGCGTAGTGGCCCGCGGCGAGCAGTACTTC
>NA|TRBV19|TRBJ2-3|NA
CASSISGLRGGASTDTQYF
TGTGCCAGTAGTATATCGGGTTTGCGTGGAGGGGCTAGCACAGATACGCAGTATTTT
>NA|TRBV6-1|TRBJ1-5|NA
CASSDEGVSNQPQHF
TGTGCCAGCAGTGATGAGGGGGTAAGCAATCAGCCCCAGCATTTT
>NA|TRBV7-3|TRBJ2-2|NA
CASSLNRDVGELFF
TGTGCCAGCAGCTTAAACAGGGATGTCGGGGAGCTGTTTTTT
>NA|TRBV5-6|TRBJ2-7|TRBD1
CASSLGQGLSYEQYF
TGTGCCAGCAGCTTAGGACAGGGATTATCCTACGAGCAGTACTTC
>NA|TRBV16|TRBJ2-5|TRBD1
CASSQSEGTGYETQYF
TGTGCCAGCAGCCAATCTGAAGGGACAGGGTACGAGACCCAGTACTTC
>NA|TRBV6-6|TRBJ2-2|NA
CATSQGGELFF
TGTGCCACTTCTCAGGGCGGGGAGCTGTTTTTT
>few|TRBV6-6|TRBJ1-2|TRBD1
CATMKAGQEGGYTF
TGTGCCACCATGAAAGCCGGACAGGAAGGTGGCTACACCTTC
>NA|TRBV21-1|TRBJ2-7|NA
CASSRHREGYEQYF
TGTGCCAGCAGCAGGCACCGGGAAGGGTACGAGCAGTACTTC
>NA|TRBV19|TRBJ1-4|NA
CASKAGEKLFF
TGTGCCAGTAAGGCGGGCGAAAAACTGTTTTTT
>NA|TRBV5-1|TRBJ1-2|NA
CASSIGSVLWSWVLYGYTF
TGCGCCAGCAGCATTGGGTCGGTACTCTGGAGTTGGGTTTTATATGGCTACACCTTC
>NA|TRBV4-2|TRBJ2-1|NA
CASSQEKTSLNEQFF
TGTGCCAGCAGCCAAGAAAAAACTAGTCTCAATGAGCAGTTCTTC
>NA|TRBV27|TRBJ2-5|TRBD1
CASSPWTGRQETQYF
TGTGCCAGCAGTCCCTGGACAGGACGTCAAGAGACCCAGTACTTC
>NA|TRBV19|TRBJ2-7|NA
CASSMGPGAGSEQYF
TGTGCCAGTAGTATGGGCCCGGGAGCCGGAAGCGAGCAGTACTTC
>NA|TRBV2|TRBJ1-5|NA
CASSEGRNQPQHF
TGTGCCAGCAGTGAAGGGCGGAATCAGCCCCAGCATTTT
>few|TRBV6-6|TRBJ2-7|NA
CASARAHSYEQYF
TGTGCCAGCGCCAGGGCGCATTCCTACGAGCAGTACTTC
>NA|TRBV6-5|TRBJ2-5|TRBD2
CASRTSGSARETQYF
TGTGCCTCACGGACTAGCGGGAGCGCCCGAGAGACCCAGTACTTC
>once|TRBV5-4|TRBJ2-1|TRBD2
CASSWGLAETAYNEQFF
TGTGCCAGCAGCTGGGGACTAGCGGAAACCGCCTACAATGAGCAGTTCTTC
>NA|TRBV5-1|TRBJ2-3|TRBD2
CASSLGGSPTDTQYF
TGCGCCAGCAGCTTGGGCGGGAGCCCCACAGATACGCAGTATTTT
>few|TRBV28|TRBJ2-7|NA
CASSLWSKPYYEQYF
TGTGCCAGCAGTTTATGGAGTAAGCCGTACTACGAGCAGTACTTC
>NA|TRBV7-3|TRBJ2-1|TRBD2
CASSLGGGSYNEQFF
TGTGCCAGCAGCTTAGGCGGGGGTTCCTACAATGAGCAGTTCTTC
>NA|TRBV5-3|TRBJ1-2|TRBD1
CARSPGDRKGHPYGYTF
TGTGCCAGAAGCCCAGGGGACAGGAAAGGCCACCCCTATGGCTACACCTTC
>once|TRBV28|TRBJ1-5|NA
CASSLTAEDQPQHF
TGTGCCAGCAGTTTAACGGCGGAAGATCAGCCCCAGCATTTT
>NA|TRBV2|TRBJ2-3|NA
CASSEAGRMVTDTQYF
TGTGCCAGCAGTGAAGCGGGCAGGATGGTCACAGATACGCAGTATTTT
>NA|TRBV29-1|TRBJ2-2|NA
CSVRFSGVSTGELFF
TGCAGCGTTCGTTTTTCCGGGGTTTCCACCGGGGAGCTGTTTTTT
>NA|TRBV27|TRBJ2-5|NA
CASSATAQGTQYF
TGTGCCAGCAGTGCTACCGCACAGGGGACCCAGTACTTC
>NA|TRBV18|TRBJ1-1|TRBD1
CASSPTGQASPEAFF
TGTGCCAGCTCACCGACGGGACAGGCCTCCCCTGAAGCTTTCTTT
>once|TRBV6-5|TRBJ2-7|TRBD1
CASSYSGTGPYEQYF
TGTGCCAGCAGTTACTCCGGGACAGGGCCTTACGAGCAGTACTTC
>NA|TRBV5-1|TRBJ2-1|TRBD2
CASSPGTSGRALIYNEQFF
TGCGCCAGCAGCCCCGGGACTAGCGGGAGGGCCTTGATCTACAATGAGCAGTTCTTC
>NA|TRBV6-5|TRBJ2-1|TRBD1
CASSNRQGVDEQFF
TGTGCCAGCAGTAACCGACAGGGTGTGGATGAGCAGTTCTTC
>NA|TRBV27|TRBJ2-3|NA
CASSLSAGSTDTQYF
TGTGCCAGCAGTTTATCGGCGGGATCCACAGATACGCAGTATTTT
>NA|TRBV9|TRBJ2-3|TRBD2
CASSGWSSGKAADTQYF
TGTGCCAGCAGCGGATGGAGTAGCGGGAAGGCGGCAGATACGCAGTATTTT
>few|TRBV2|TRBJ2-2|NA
CASRGESSTNPGELFF
TGTGCCAGCAGAGGGGAATCCTCCACCAATCCCGGGGAGCTGTTTTTT
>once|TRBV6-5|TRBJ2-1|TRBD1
CASSYATGGNEQFF
TGTGCCAGCAGTTACGCGACAGGGGGTAATGAGCAGTTCTTC
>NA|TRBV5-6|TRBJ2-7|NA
CASSFVANSEQYF
TGTGCCAGCAGCTTCGTTGCTAACTCCGAGCAGTACTTC
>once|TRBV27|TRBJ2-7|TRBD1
CASTHGDSPYEQYF
TGTGCCAGCACCCATGGGGACAGTCCCTACGAGCAGTACTTC
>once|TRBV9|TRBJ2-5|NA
CASSPSDGGETQYF
TGTGCCAGCAGCCCTTCGGACGGGGGAGAGACCCAGTACTTC
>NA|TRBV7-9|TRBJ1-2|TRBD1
CASSSDSRGNGYTF
TGTGCCAGCAGCTCTGATAGCAGGGGGAACGGCTACACCTTC
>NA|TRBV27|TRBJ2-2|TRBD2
CASSLTHGGRAGELFF
TGTGCCAGCAGTTTAACTCATGGCGGGAGAGCCGGGGAGCTGTTTTTT
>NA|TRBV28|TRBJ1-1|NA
CASTHVPHFNTEAFF
TGTGCCAGCACACACGTCCCCCATTTTAACACTGAAGCTTTCTTT
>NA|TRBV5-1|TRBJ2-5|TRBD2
CASSLAEGWGGTQYF
TGCGCCAGCAGCTTGGCCGAAGGTTGGGGGGGAACCCAGTACTTC
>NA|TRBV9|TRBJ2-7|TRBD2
CASTLSWTSGMNEQYF
TGTGCCAGCACCCTCTCCTGGACTAGCGGGATGAACGAGCAGTACTTC
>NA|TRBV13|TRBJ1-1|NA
CASSFLSGNTEAFF
TGTGCCAGCAGCTTCCTTTCAGGTAACACTGAAGCTTTCTTT
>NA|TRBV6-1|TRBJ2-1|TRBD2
CASSEAPDSSGRRFF
TGTGCCAGCAGTGAAGCCCCGGATAGTAGCGGGAGGCGGTTCTTC
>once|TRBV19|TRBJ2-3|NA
CAVSPGGTDTQYF
TGTGCCGTATCCCCCGGGGGAACAGATACGCAGTATTTT
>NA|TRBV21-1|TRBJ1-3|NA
CAGTRVKRGNTIYF
TGTGCCGGCACCAGGGTAAAACGTGGAAACACCATATATTTT
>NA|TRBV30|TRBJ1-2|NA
CAWSPRRRSYGYTF
TGTGCCTGGAGTCCCCGACGGCGGAGCTATGGCTACACCTTC
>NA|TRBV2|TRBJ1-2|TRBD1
CASIDRTGGIGYTF
TGTGCCAGCATCGATAGGACAGGGGGCATTGGCTACACCTTC
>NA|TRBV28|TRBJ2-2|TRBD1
CASSFRGNGELFF
TGTGCCAGCAGTTTCAGGGGGAACGGGGAGCTGTTTTTT